The 14 T cell receptor beta chains given below trace back to one sample, sequenced in a study of cytomegalovirus exposure and HLA in healthy donors. Primers: 60 Vbeta forward and 13 Jbeta reverse. Generated by immunoSEQ multiplex PCR, the TCRdb table keeps only in-frame clones and is missing some. In the table there are approximately 220,000 clones, about four fifths of which are singletons. The sequenced sample consisted of PBMCs. These receptors all stem from a young man in good health and CMV-seronegative.

This clone was observed a few times. The chain combines TRBV7-9 with TRBJ2-1; TRBD2 is a possible D gene (5 bases). Germline CDR1 and CDR2: SEHNR and FQNEAQ (reference sequence). There are 13 residues in the CDR3. Between the trimmed V and J ends, which lost 2 bases and 8 bases, there was a span of 10 bases. DNA for the CDR3: TGTGCCAGCAGCTTAACTAGTCCGGATGAGCAGTTCTTC. It specifies CASSLTSPDEQFF. The variable domain in full, with the rest retrieved from reference TRBV7-9 and TRBJ2-1, is DTGVSQNPRHKITKRGQNVTFRCDPISEHNRLYWYRQTLGQGPEFLTYFQNEAQLEKSRLLSDRFSAERPKGSFSTLEIQRTEQGDSAMYLCASSLTSPDEQFFGPGTRLTVL.

V usage is TRBV10-2 and J usage is TRBJ1-6; D uncertain. There are 17 residues in the CDR3. V was pared by 10 bases and J by 0 bases, with 19 bases between. Germline V CDR1 and CDR2: WSHSY, SAAADI. CDR3 sequence: CATSGDASLSYNSPLHF. The CDR3 nucleotides are TGCGCCACCTCCGGGGATGCCAGCCTCTCCTATAATTCACCCCTCCACTTT.

V and J are TRBV5-1 and TRBJ1-6; weak D call: TRBD1 (5 bases). Trimming took 4 bases from V and 7 from J, leaving 12 bases between them. The CDR3 contains 14 residues. The germline CDR1 and CDR2 sequences are SGHRS and YFSETQ. The CDR3 nucleotides are TGCGCCAGCAGCCCCGACAGAGGAAATTCACCCCTCCACTTT. It specifies CASSPDRGNSPLHF.

The V call is TRBV6-1, the J call TRBJ1-3; D is unresolved. The V end was cut by 4 bases, the J end by 5 bases, with 9 bases between. The CDR3 is 13 amino acids. CDR1 and CDR2 from the germline V gene are MNHNS and SASEGT. CDR3 nucleotide sequence: TGTGCCAGCAGTGGACCAACTAGAAACACCATATATTTT. It codes for CASSGPTRNTIYF.

The chain has TRBV4-2 and TRBJ2-7, with TRBD2 matching 7 bases. From germline, CDR1 is LGHNA and CDR2 YNFKEQ. V dropped 4 bases and J dropped 4; count of bases not matched to a gene: 16. This CDR3 contains 17 residues. The CDR3 region is CASSPRNVGPGGYEQYF. The CDR3 coding sequence is TGTGCCAGCAGCCCAAGAAATGTGGGACCGGGGGGATACGAGCAGTACTTC.

The chain is built from TRBV6-8 and TRBJ2-5; 7 positions agree with TRBD1. The CDR3 contains 14 residues. J gave up 5 bases and V 6 bases, and 9 bases lay outside the gene matches. CDR1 and CDR2 (germline): MNHGY, SAAAGT. The CDR3 here is CASSRTGGCETQYF. In DNA form, the CDR3 reads TGTGCCAGCAGCAGGACAGGTGGGTGTGAGACCCAGTACTTC.

The chain is built from TRBV2 and TRBJ2-5; the match to TRBD2 covers 8 bases. CDR3 length: 17 amino acids. With 6 bases clipped from V and 2 bases from J, the junction kept 14 bases outside the gene matches. Germline V gives CDR1 SNHLY, CDR2 FYNNEI. CDR3 nucleotide sequence: TGTGCCAGCAGCCTCTTGGCGGGGGGCAGATCACAAGAGACCCAGTACTTC. It codes for CASSLLAGGRSQETQYF. Looking up the rest from reference TRBV2 and TRBJ2-5 gives the full variable domain: EPEVTQTPSHQVTQMGQEVILRCVPISNHLYFYWYRQILGQKVEFLVSFYNNEISEKSEIFDDQFSVERPDGSNFTLKIRSTKLEDSAMYFCASSLLAGGRSQETQYFGPGTRLLVL.

The rearrangement uses TRBV10-3 and TRBJ2-3; 9 positions match TRBD2. V lost 0 bases, J lost 7 bases, and 8 bases stayed unmatched. The CDR3 is 16 amino acids. Germline assignment: CDR1 ENHRY and CDR2 SYGVKD. The CDR3 DNA sequence: TGTGCCATCAGTGAGTCGACTAGCGGAGTCCTAAATACGCAGTATTTT. Translation gives CAISESTSGVLNTQYF.

Of note for this clone: One junction end disagrees with the germline gene, perhaps due to a read error. The J gene is TRBJ1-5, the V gene TRBV27; the match to TRBD1 covers 9 bases. Germline-derived CDR1 and CDR2 are MNHEY and SMNVEV (reference sequence). The CDR3 extends over 13 amino acids. The CDR3 nucleotides are TGTGCCAGCAGACGGACAGGGGATCAGCCCCAGCGTTTT. It encodes CASRRTGDQPQRF.

This clone was observed a handful of times. V usage is TRBV15 and J usage is TRBJ2-7; 9 bases are shared with TRBD2. J gave up 1 base and V 3 bases, and 1 base lay outside the gene matches. CDR1 and CDR2 (germline): LNHNV, YYDKDF (reference sequence). CDR3 length: 14 residues. CDR3 in DNA: TGTGCCACCAGCAGGACTAGCGGTTCCTACGAGCAGTACTTC. This gives the protein CATSRTSGSYEQYF.

V is TRBV28 and J is TRBJ1-1; perhaps TRBD1 as D (5 bases). Trimming left V 8 bases short and J 6 bases short, with 19 bases between. The CDR3 loop spans 14 amino acids. The V gene's germline CDR1 is MDHEN and CDR2 SYDVKM. CDR3 in DNA: TGTGCCAGCCGCGGGGGACCCCTTCGGGCTGAAGCTTTCTTT. Amino acid sequence: CASRGGPLRAEAFF.

The rearrangement joins TRBV4-1 to TRBJ2-7, with a weak D call TRBD1 (5 bases). The V and J ends lost 2 bases and 0 bases respectively, with 11 bases between them. The germline gives CDR1 MGHRA, CDR2 YSYEKL. This CDR3 comprises 15 residues. The CDR3 here is CASSQTTDSSYEQYF. The CDR3 region has the DNA TGCGCCAGCAGCCAAACAACCGACAGCTCCTACGAGCAGTACTTC.

The V call is TRBV27, the J call TRBJ2-7; 9 bases fit TRBD1. Losses at the gene ends were 5 bases for V and 3 bases for J; bases not matched to a gene: 14. Germline V gene data show CDR1 as MNHEY and CDR2 as SMNVEV (reference sequence). The CDR3 runs to 17 residues. CDR3 DNA: TGTGCCAGCAGTCCCCTCCCGCTCCGGGACAGGGTCTACGAGCAGTACTTC. It translates to CASSPLPLRDRVYEQYF.

V and J are TRBV4-1 and TRBJ2-1; D is perhaps TRBD2 (6 bases). The CDR3 spans 15 residues. Germline V gene lookup returns CDR1 MGHRA and CDR2 YSYEKL. V lost 6 bases, J lost 1 base, and 13 bases lay in between. CDR3 residues: CASSRAGVSYNEQFF. DNA of the CDR3: TGCGCCAGCAGTCGAGCGGGTGTTTCCTACAATGAGCAGTTCTTC.